Listed here are 9 T cell receptor beta chains from one sample, sequenced in a study of T cells expressing NK-cell markers. Reprocessing the 5' RACE reads, TCRdb reports a single entry for every CDR3 protein and omits DNA. This table holds roughly 380,000 distinct CDR3 sequences. Input material: blood T cells: a sorted CD56 or NKG2C T cell subset, CD4+ or CD8+ T cells, or bulk PBMC T cells (not recorded which). The receptor source for this set is a man aged 18-75 years in good health.

This sequence joins TRBV7-2 and TRBJ2-3. Germline CDR1 is SGHTA and CDR2 is FQGNSA. The CDR3 extends over 14 amino acids. The CDR3 here is CASSLGAATDTQYF.

The V gene is TRBV24-1, the J gene TRBJ1-2; TCRdb's D gene call, TRBD1, goes unchecked for lack of DNA. Germline values: CDR1 KGHDR, CDR2 SFDVKD. The CDR3 is made up of 14 amino acids. CDR3 loop: CATSDKGPNYGYTF.

This chain links TRBV11-1 with TRBJ2-6; with no DNA, the TCRdb D assignment of TRBD1 cannot be verified. Germline CDR1 SGHAT, CDR2 FQDESV (reference sequence). The CDR3 is 19 residues long. CDR3 amino acids: CASSLRGQGAEAGANVLTF.

V is TRBV15 and J is TRBJ2-2; there is no DNA to check the TCRdb D call of TRBD1. In germline, CDR1 is LNHNV, CDR2 YYDKDF (reference sequence). CDR3 length equals 16 residues. The CDR3 here is CATSRFGTGGTGELFF.

The chain joins TRBV15 to TRBJ2-3. CDR3 size: 12 residues. CDR1 is LNHNV and CDR2 is YYDKDF in the germline V gene (reference sequence). The CDR3 here is CATSRDFDTQYF. The whole variable domain, filled in from reference TRBV15 and TRBJ2-3, reads DAMVIQNPRYQVTQFGKPVTLSCSQTLNHNVMYWYQQKSSQAPKLLFHYYDKDFNNEADTPDNFQSRRPNTSFCFLDIRSPGLGDTAMYLCATSRDFDTQYFGPGTRLTVL.

The chain joins TRBV12-3 or TRBV12-4 to TRBJ2-6; TCRdb indicates TRBD1, and absent DNA this call remains unverified. The CDR3 sequence is 16 residues long. The CDR3 is CASSPQGATGANVLTF.

V usage is TRBV27 and J usage is TRBJ2-2; TCRdb proposes TRBD1, but this gene call is untestable without DNA. The CDR3 is made up of 15 amino acids. Germline V lookup: CDR1 MNHEY, CDR2 SMNVEV (reference sequence). The CDR3 region is CASRRTGRVGGELFF.

The chain links TRBV7-9 to TRBJ2-7; with no DNA, the TCRdb D assignment of TRBD2 cannot be verified. Germline CDR1 reads SEHNR; CDR2 reads FQNEAQ (reference sequence). The CDR3 sequence is 14 residues long. CDR3 loop: CASRVPGEPYEQYF.

The chain links TRBV7-8 to TRBJ2-7; TCRdb calls TRBD1, which cannot be checked without DNA. The germline V gene encodes CDR1 SGHVS and CDR2 FQNEAQ. This CDR3 is built from 16 residues. CDR3 in amino acids: CASSGFSRDTGYEQYF.